These 18 T cell receptor beta chains were sequenced from one sample in a study of beta chain features in type 1 diabetes (dated by TCRdb to 2016 to 2019). The method behind the library was the immunoSEQ multiplex PCR assay. The High Capacity cDNA Reverse Transcription Kit was used to reverse transcribe all of the isolated RNA, meaning that expressed TCRB transcripts were what got sequenced. This is the immuneACCESS table as TCRdb keeps it, with only in-frame sequences that have V and J called. A part of the clones is gone; compared with another copy, unresolved V genes explain less than half, and the rest is unexplained. This sample is represented by around 500,000 clones; about an eighth of them were singletons. The ten largest account for approximately 0.045% of the sample. The sample comprised naive CD4+ T cells from blood. Taken with the paper, the label for cell subset or site translates to: true naive CD4+ T cells. All receptors derive from a young woman in good health.

This clone was seen more than once but under ten times. Distinct nucleotide sequences in the sample also encode this CDR3. The chain uses TRBV4-1 and TRBJ1-2; D may be TRBD1 (5 bases). Germline V CDR1 and CDR2: MGHRA, YSYEKL. CDR3 length: 14 amino acids. Trimming pared 0 bases from V and 2 bases from J, leaving 7 bases between. The CDR3 bases are TGCGCCAGCAGCCAAGACAGGGCCAACTATGGCTACACCTTC. Protein product: CASSQDRANYGYTF.

This chain links TRBV4-2 with TRBJ2-2, with D perhaps TRBD2 (6 bases). This CDR3 spans 16 amino acids. Trimming removed 1 base from V and 7 bases from J, with 16 bases in between. Germline lookup yields CDR1 LGHNA and CDR2 YNFKEQ. The CDR3 here is CASSQAWRGMSGELFF. The CDR3 DNA follows: TGTGCCAGCAGCCAAGCGTGGAGGGGAATGAGCGGGGAGCTGTTTTTT.

The CDR3: CATLSDRGPILTF. CDR3 bases: TGTGCCACCCTGTCGGACAGGGGGCCGATCCTGACTTTC. The chain recombines TRBV28 with TRBJ2-6, with 11 bases aligning to TRBD1. Germline values: CDR1 MDHEN, CDR2 SYDVKM. CDR3 length: 13 amino acids. The J segment lost 14 bases and the V segment lost 10 bases, leaving 10 bases of the junction unmatched.

This clone was recorded a few times. This chain uses TRBV7-2 with TRBJ2-5; 9 bases agree with TRBD2. The CDR3 has 15 residues. Germline lookup yields CDR1 SGHTA and CDR2 FQGNSA. The trim removed 3 bases at V and 4 bases at J, leaving 6 bases unmatched. CDR3 in DNA: TGTGCCAGCAGCTTGGGAGCGGGGGGTCGAGAGACCCAGTACTTC. It encodes CASSLGAGGRETQYF.

This clone was detected only a few times. This rearrangement joins TRBV13 to TRBJ2-1; D remains unclear. The CDR3 consists of 16 residues. The V and J ends lost 1 base and 1 base respectively, with 11 bases between them. Per germline, CDR1 PRHDT and CDR2 FYEKMQ (reference sequence). CDR3: CASSLEAVFSYNEQFF. The CDR3 coding sequence is TGTGCCAGCAGCTTAGAGGCGGTCTTTTCCTACAATGAGCAGTTCTTC.

The chain combines TRBV19 with TRBJ1-6; D gene uncertain. Trimming removed 5 bases from V and 9 bases from J, with 11 bases in between. Germline V gene lookup returns CDR1 LNHDA and CDR2 SQIVND (reference sequence). The CDR3 has 13 residues. The CDR3 here is CASSPREGSPLHF. The CDR3, as DNA: TGTGCCAGTAGTCCGAGAGAGGGTTCACCCCTCCACTTT. Supplemented by reference TRBV19 and TRBJ1-6, the full variable domain reads DGGITQSPKYLFRKEGQNVTLSCEQNLNHDAMYWYRQDPGQGLRLIYYSQIVNDFQKGDIAEGYSVSREKKESFPLTVTSAQKNPTAFYLCASSPREGSPLHFGNGTRLTVT.

The chain recombines TRBV28 with TRBJ2-1; no clear D gene. CDR3 length: 12 amino acids. The germline CDR1 and CDR2 sequences are MDHEN and SYDVKM. Trimming removed 5 bases from V and 2 bases from J, with 4 bases in between. The CDR3 DNA reads as TGTGCCAGCAGTCCGACCTACAATGAGCAGTTCTTC. Translation: CASSPTYNEQFF.

The CDR3: CASSLVDRLYNEQFF. The CDR3 DNA reads TGTGCCAGCAGCTTGGTTGACAGATTATACAATGAGCAGTTCTTC. The V and J genes are TRBV5-4 and TRBJ2-1; a weak D match, TRBD1 (5 bases). The V gene's germline CDR1 is SGHNT and CDR2 YYREEE (reference sequence). V gave up 0 bases and J gave up 4 bases, with 11 bases separating them. CDR3 length equals 15 residues. Looking up the rest from reference TRBV5-4 and TRBJ2-1 gives the full variable domain: ETGVTQSPTHLIKTRGQQVTLRCSSQSGHNTVSWYQQALGQGPQFIFQYYREEENGRGNFPPRFSGLQFPNYSSELNVNALELDDSALYLCASSLVDRLYNEQFFGPGTRLTVL.

V is TRBV9 and J is TRBJ2-3; D could derive from TRBD1 or TRBD2 (5 bases each). Germline V gene lookup returns CDR1 SGDLS and CDR2 YYNGEE. Trimming removed 4 bases at V and 2 bases at J, with 17 bases between. The CDR3 extends over 16 amino acids. CDR3 sequence (DNA): TGTGCCAGCAGCCCCCGTTGGGACCGGGCCACAGATACGCAGTATTTT. Translation gives CASSPRWDRATDTQYF.

This clone turned up a few times. This chain uses TRBV20-1 with TRBJ2-3, with D uncertain. The CDR3 runs to 11 residues. Germline V CDR1 and CDR2: DFQATT, SNEGSKA (reference sequence). V was shortened by 5 bases and J by 0 bases, with 3 bases between the two germline ends. Here the CDR3 reads CSAPSTDTQYF. The DNA of the CDR3 is TGCAGTGCTCCTAGCACAGATACGCAGTATTTT.

The sample holds a few counts of this clone. The chain carries TRBV20-1 and TRBJ2-5, with D unresolved. This CDR3 is 11 amino acids long. V was cut by 4 bases and J by 7 bases, with 10 bases left in between. Germline V CDR1 and CDR2: DFQATT, SNEGSKA (reference sequence). The chain's CDR3 is CSATEAVTQYF. CDR3 coding DNA: TGCAGTGCTACTGAGGCAGTGACCCAGTACTTC.

V is TRBV2 and J is TRBJ2-1, with 7 bases aligning to TRBD1. After removal of 4 bases from V and 12 bases from J, the junction contained 9 bases not matched to a gene. The CDR3 is 13 amino acids. Germline CDR1 is SNHLY and CDR2 is FYNNEI. The CDR3 nucleotides are TGTGCCAGCAGTGGACAGGGAATTGGTAGGCAGTTCTTC. Protein sequence: CASSGQGIGRQFF.

The rearrangement uses TRBV30 and TRBJ2-2, with D possibly TRBD2 on 5 matching bases. V lost 4 bases to trimming and J lost 3 bases, with 15 bases between them. Looked up from germline, CDR1 is GTSNPN and CDR2 is SVGIG (reference sequence). This CDR3 has 15 residues. The CDR3 nucleotides are TGTGCCTGGAATATCGGACTTACCGACACCGGGGAGCTGTTTTTT. It specifies CAWNIGLTDTGELFF.

The chain uses TRBV9 and TRBJ2-7; the D gene is possibly TRBD2 (6 bases). CDR3 size: 14 residues. V lost 0 bases, J lost 6 bases, and 13 bases lay in between. The V gene's germline CDR1 is SGDLS and CDR2 YYNGEE. The DNA for the CDR3 is TGTGCCAGCAGCGTAGGGCCCCGCGGGGCCGAGCAGTACTTC. Translated: CASSVGPRGAEQYF.

The gene calls are TRBV13 and TRBJ1-1; possibly TRBD1 for D (5 bases). V dropped 0 bases and J dropped 9 bases, with 11 bases sitting between them. The CDR3 runs to 13 residues. The V gene's germline CDR1 is PRHDT and CDR2 FYEKMQ (reference sequence). Here the CDR3 reads CASSLGWDGKAFF. CDR3 nucleotide sequence: TGTGCCAGCAGCTTAGGGTGGGACGGGAAAGCTTTCTTT.

There are a few counts of this clone. The chain couples TRBV15 to TRBJ2-7, with D maybe TRBD2 (6 bases). The CDR3 length is 15 residues. CDR1 and CDR2 from the germline V gene are LNHNV and YYDKDF (reference sequence). V was pared by 3 bases and J by 2 bases, with 14 bases between. CDR3: CATSRRLVGTYEQYF. For the CDR3, the DNA is TGTGCCACCAGCAGGAGACTAGTAGGGACCTACGAGCAGTACTTC.

This clone was recorded a few times. This sequence joins TRBV21-1 and TRBJ2-3; the listed D gene, TRBD1, was not tested against the DNA. TRBV21-1 is classified as a pseudogene. The CDR3 has 17 amino acids. CDR3 DNA: TGTGCCAGCAGCAAAAAACGGGGACAGGGGCGCACAGATACGCAGTATTTT. Residues: CASSKKRGQGRTDTQYF.

J is TRBJ2-5 and V is TRBV4-1; tentative D call: TRBD2 (6 bases). Deletions cut 0 bases from V and 5 bases from J, with 19 bases between. The CDR3 has 17 residues. Germline V CDR1 and CDR2: MGHRA, YSYEKL. The chain's CDR3 is CASSQDYGIPGGETQYF. CDR3 sequence (DNA): TGCGCCAGCAGCCAAGATTACGGGATCCCAGGAGGGGAGACCCAGTACTTC.